Each of the 22 T cell receptor beta chains below was sequenced from the same sample in a study of cytomegalovirus exposure and HLA in healthy donors. Data came from immunoSEQ multiplex PCR; TCRdb stores just in-frame clones and leaves some out. In the table there are 200,000 to 250,000 clones, roughly 88% of which are singletons. The specimen was PBMCs. The receptors stem from a woman aged 25 to 39 in good health and CMV-seropositive.

V and J are TRBV5-1 and TRBJ2-5; maybe TRBD1 (6 bases). The length of the CDR3 is 16 residues. Germline lookup yields CDR1 SGHRS and CDR2 YFSETQ. Trimming stripped 1 base from V and 1 base from J, with 14 bases between. The CDR3 loop is CASSLPKGQLQETQYF. CDR3 DNA: TGCGCCAGCAGCTTGCCCAAAGGACAGCTCCAAGAGACCCAGTACTTC.

This chain connects TRBV6-1 to TRBJ2-2; no firm D call. Germline V gene lookup returns CDR1 MNHNS and CDR2 SASEGT. The V and J ends lost 4 bases and 2 bases respectively, with 11 bases between them. The CDR3 consists of 15 residues. DNA of the CDR3: TGTGCCAGCAGTGGGACGGTCTTCAACACCGGGGAGCTGTTTTTT. Its translation is CASSGTVFNTGELFF.

This clone was detected once. The gene calls are TRBV27 and TRBJ2-7; 8 bases agree with TRBD2. The CDR3 has 15 residues. The germline V gene encodes CDR1 MNHEY and CDR2 SMNVEV (reference sequence). V lost 4 bases and J lost 5; bases outside the gene matches: 10. CDR3 in amino acids: CASSSRAGGSNEQYF. The DNA for the CDR3 is TGTGCCAGCAGTTCTCGGGCGGGAGGTTCGAACGAGCAGTACTTC.

The chain has TRBV6-1 and TRBJ2-5, with D hard to call. Deletions cut 8 bases from V and 4 bases from J, with 8 bases between. Looked up from germline, CDR1 is MNHNS and CDR2 is SASEGT. CDR3 size: 11 residues. CDR3 region: CASGVGETQYF. In DNA form, the CDR3 reads TGTGCCAGCGGCGTAGGAGAGACCCAGTACTTC.

The V call is TRBV5-1, the J call TRBJ1-1; weak D call: TRBD1 (5 bases). V was cut by 4 bases and J by 0 bases, with 16 bases left in between. This CDR3 region has 16 residues. CDR1 and CDR2 (germline): SGHRS, YFSETQ. The CDR3 DNA follows: TGCGCCAGCAGCCAGAACCGACAGTTAGTGAACACTGAAGCTTTCTTT. Translated, it gives CASSQNRQLVNTEAFF.

This chain uses TRBV6-1 with TRBJ2-1, with 9 nucleotides matching TRBD1. This CDR3 spans 16 amino acids. Trimming removed 2 bases from V and 5 bases from J; junction bases left unmatched: 7. CDR1 is MNHNS and CDR2 is SASEGT in the germline V gene. CDR3 sequence: CASSETGQGLDNEQFF. In nucleotides, the CDR3 is TGTGCCAGCAGTGAAACGGGACAGGGACTGGACAATGAGCAGTTCTTC.

This clone was counted between two and nine times. The chain employs TRBV19 and TRBJ2-3; D might be TRBD2 (5 bases). The CDR3 totals 14 residues. CDR1 LNHDA and CDR2 SQIVND come from the germline V gene (reference sequence). Trimming left V 3 bases short and J 2 bases short, with 9 bases between. The CDR3 loop is CASSIGLNTDTQYF. The CDR3 nucleotides read TGTGCCAGTAGTATCGGACTGAACACAGATACGCAGTATTTT. Supplemented by reference TRBV19 and TRBJ2-3, the full variable domain reads DGGITQSPKYLFRKEGQNVTLSCEQNLNHDAMYWYRQDPGQGLRLIYYSQIVNDFQKGDIAEGYSVSREKKESFPLTVTSAQKNPTAFYLCASSIGLNTDTQYFGPGTRLTVL.

The rearrangement uses TRBV5-1 and TRBJ1-1, with 8 bases identical to TRBD1. With V trimmed by 3 bases and J by 8 bases, 15 bases remained unmatched. Germline CDR1 reads SGHRS; CDR2 reads YFSETQ. The CDR3 contains 16 residues. CDR3 residues: CASSSTGQGLIGEAFF. CDR3 DNA sequence: TGCGCCAGCAGCTCTACCGGACAGGGATTAATCGGAGAAGCTTTCTTT.

V gene TRBV27 combines with J gene TRBJ2-6; D unclear. Germline-derived CDR1 and CDR2 are MNHEY and SMNVEV (reference sequence). V was cut by 3 bases and J by 2 bases, with 8 bases left in between. The CDR3 length is 15 residues. Here the CDR3 reads CASSFVATGANVLTF. The CDR3, as DNA: TGTGCCAGCAGTTTTGTGGCGACTGGGGCCAACGTCCTGACTTTC.

The chain carries TRBV27 and TRBJ1-5; tentatively, D is TRBD1 (5 bases). The CDR3 totals 20 residues. Deletions cut 6 bases from V and 0 bases from J, with 27 bases between. Germline CDR1 MNHEY, CDR2 SMNVEV (reference sequence). The CDR3 DNA is TGTGCCAGCAGCGACCTCAAAGGTCTTCCGGGACGGCATAGCAATCAGCCCCAGCATTTT. Encoded protein: CASSDLKGLPGRHSNQPQHF.

V and J are TRBV28 and TRBJ2-3; D gene ambiguous. V was pared by 1 base and J by 7 bases, with 12 bases between. The length of the CDR3 is 14 residues. Per germline, CDR1 MDHEN and CDR2 SYDVKM. The chain's CDR3 is CASSLLPGVHTQYF. In DNA form, the CDR3 reads TGTGCCAGCAGTTTATTGCCAGGCGTTCATACGCAGTATTTT.

The rearrangement joins TRBV18 to TRBJ2-7; 9 bases align to TRBD2. CDR1 KGHSH and CDR2 LQKENI come from the germline V gene. The ends lost 3 bases at V and 5 bases at J; junction bases unmatched: 8. This CDR3 is 15 amino acids long. The CDR3 region has the DNA TGTGCCAGCTCACCTCCGGGACTAGCTAACCACGAGCAGTACTTC. Translation: CASSPPGLANHEQYF.

The chain joins TRBV6-1 to TRBJ1-2; D unresolved. Per the germline V gene, CDR1 is MNHNS and CDR2 is SASEGT. This CDR3 is 13 amino acids long. V was pared by 3 bases and J by 2 bases, with 7 bases between. The chain's CDR3 is CASSEGTNYGYTF. The DNA of the CDR3 is TGTGCCAGCAGTGAGGGCACGAACTATGGCTACACCTTC.

The chain employs TRBV6-1 and TRBJ1-4; the match to TRBD1 covers 7 bases. CDR3 length: 14 amino acids. The germline V gene encodes CDR1 MNHNS and CDR2 SASEGT. V trimming: 6 bases; J trimming: 10 bases; junction bases outside the gene matches: 11. Here the CDR3 DNA reads TGTGCCAGCAGATTGGACAGGTCGACGCGAAAACTGTTTTTT. It is translated as CASRLDRSTRKLFF.

J is TRBJ2-6 and V is TRBV29-1; D might be TRBD1 (7 bases). The CDR3 contains 16 residues. Trimming stripped 7 bases from V and 0 bases from J, with 16 bases between. Germline CDR1 reads SQVTM; CDR2 reads ANQGSEA. CDR3 amino acids: CSAAGQRSSGANVLTF. The CDR3 coding sequence is TGCAGCGCCGCGGGACAGCGAAGCTCTGGGGCCAACGTCCTGACTTTC.

The V gene is TRBV4-2, the J gene TRBJ1-1; 7 bases align to TRBD1. Germline-derived CDR1 and CDR2 are LGHNA and YNFKEQ. The CDR3 runs 16 residues. The J segment lost 0 bases and the V segment lost 4 bases, leaving 8 bases of the junction unmatched. The CDR3 coding sequence is TGTGCCAGCAGCCTCCGGGACAGAAGCTTGAACACTGAAGCTTTCTTT. This encodes CASSLRDRSLNTEAFF.

This sequence joins TRBV7-8 and TRBJ2-1, with 7 bases lining up with TRBD2. CDR3 size: 16 residues. V shed 2 bases, J shed 3 bases, and the junction held 7 bases outside the gene matches. Germline assignment: CDR1 SGHVS and CDR2 FQNEAQ. CDR3: CASSLLASGIYNEQFF. CDR3 coding DNA: TGTGCCAGCAGCTTACTAGCTAGCGGTATCTACAATGAGCAGTTCTTC.

This clone was counted only a few times. The chain joins TRBV28 to TRBJ1-5; TRBD1 aligns across 9 bases. Trimming cost V 6 bases and J 5 bases; bases outside gene matches: 5. Germline loops: CDR1 MDHEN, CDR2 SYDVKM. The CDR3 loop spans 14 amino acids. CDR3 amino acids: CASSNNRGHQPQHF. The DNA of the CDR3 is TGTGCCAGCAGCAACAACAGGGGGCATCAGCCCCAGCATTTT.

This clone was picked up a small number of times. The rearrangement joins TRBV6-5 to TRBJ1-5; a weak D match, TRBD1 (5 bases). V lost 2 bases, J lost 7 bases, and 12 bases lay in between. The germline CDR1 and CDR2 sequences are MNHEY and SVGAGI. This CDR3 has 14 residues. CDR3 sequence reads: CASSYSRVTQPQHF. The CDR3 coding sequence is TGTGCCAGCAGTTACAGCAGGGTCACCCAGCCCCAGCATTTT.

V and J are TRBV27 and TRBJ2-7; D possibly corresponds to TRBD1 (5 bases). This CDR3 has 13 amino acids. Between the trimmed V and J ends, which lost 3 bases and 0 bases, there was a span of 6 bases. Germline CDR1 MNHEY, CDR2 SMNVEV (reference sequence). The CDR3 bases are TGTGCCAGCAGTTTCGACAGCTCCTACGAGCAGTACTTC. Translation: CASSFDSSYEQYF.

The rearrangement joins TRBV25-1 to TRBJ2-7, with 9 bases that match TRBD2. Germline lookup yields CDR1 MGHDK and CDR2 SYGVNS. CDR3 length: 14 residues. V was clipped by 7 bases and J by 7 bases; unmatched bases: 11. CDR3 region: CASTKTTSGFEQYF. In nucleotides, the CDR3 is TGTGCCAGCACTAAAACGACTAGCGGTTTTGAGCAGTACTTC.

The chain uses TRBV5-6 and TRBJ1-5; a weak D match, TRBD1 (5 bases). CDR3 length: 15 amino acids. Trimming removed 7 bases at V and 3 bases at J, with 17 bases between. CDR1 SGHDT and CDR2 YYEEEE come from the germline V gene. This CDR3 is CASGLGGVPNQPQHF. The CDR3 DNA is TGTGCCAGCGGACTCGGAGGGGTCCCCAATCAGCCCCAGCATTTT. Full variable domain (outside the CDR3, taken from reference TRBV5-6 and TRBJ1-5): DAGVTQSPTHLIKTRGQQVTLRCSPKSGHDTVSWYQQALGQGPQFIFQYYEEEERQRGNFPDRFSGHQFPNYSSELNVNALLLGDSALYLCASGLGGVPNQPQHFGDGTRLSIL.